This T cell receptor beta chain was obtained from a study of blood T cell repertoires in COVID-19. TCRdb's copy holds only in-frame clones and misses some; the assay was immunoSEQ multiplex PCR. The top ten hold roughly 1.9% of the sample, which has under 150,000 clones, approximately 80% seen once. Germline assignment: CDR1 SGHTA and CDR2 FQGNSA. The germline V and J ends were trimmed by 2 bases and 4 bases, with 7 bases remaining between them. The CDR3 is 13 amino acids. The chain is built from TRBV7-2 and TRBJ2-3; perhaps TRBD2 as D (5 bases). This TCR derives from a man aged 65-85 years with acute or convalescent COVID-19. Sequencing was done on a sample of peripheral blood. The CDR3 loop is CASSLFGADTQYF. In nucleotides, the CDR3 is TGTGCCAGCAGCTTATTCGGGGCAGATACGCAGTATTTT.